This record concerns one T cell receptor (beta chain) sequence. Its matching antigen is unknown. The source of the sample is a study of T cells expressing NK-cell markers. Turning to the study itself: There were seven HCMV-seropositive donors and one seronegative donor among the eight sequenced. Findings and limits, study-wide: HCMV specificity of the expanded NKG2C+ T cell clones stayed unclear. In roughly six donors, dominant NKG2C+ clonotypes were roughly 1.0-8% of CD8+ T cells.

Germline loops: CDR1 LGHNA, CDR2 YNFKEQ. The CDR3 length is 16 residues. TCRdb re-called the 5' RACE reads and catalogs CDR3 proteins one per entry, DNA excluded. The sample data list about 260,000 distinct CDR3 sequences. The origin of this receptor is a man aged 18 to 29 in good health. The sequencing sample was made of blood T cells: a sorted CD56 or NKG2C T cell subset, CD4+ or CD8+ T cells, or bulk PBMC T cells (not recorded which). The J gene is TRBJ2-2, the V gene TRBV4-2; as DNA is missing, the TRBD1 call by TCRdb cannot be tested. CDR3: CASSQAGQGRIGELFF.